Listed below are T cell receptor beta chains from one sample, sequenced in a study of Ad26.COV2.S vaccination and SARS-CoV-2 variants. The repertoire was sequenced with immunoSEQ multiplex PCR; TCRdb's copy has only in-frame clones and lacks some. The data show about 460,000 clones, 89% seen once. The starting material was peripheral blood, obtained in a trial of Ad26.COV2.S vaccine versus placebo. All receptors come from a person between 18 and 65 years old who received the Ad26.COV2.S COVID-19 vaccine or a placebo. Each CDR3 is given with its conserved first and last residue. D genes are given only for firm matches. Only some rows state a clone size, as once, few, many or a class for expanded clones.

once TRBJ2-1 NA TRBV7-9 CASSLESSYNEQFF TGTGCCAGCAGCTTAGAGTCCTCCTACAATGAGCAGTTCTTC
NA TRBJ1-2 NA TRBV18 CASSPIREANYGYTF TGTGCCAGCTCACCGATCAGGGAGGCTAACTATGGCTACACCTTC
NA TRBJ2-2 NA TRBV4-2 CATNRQENTGELFF TGTGCCACAAATAGACAGGAGAACACCGGGGAGCTGTTTTTT
NA TRBJ2-7 NA TRBV7-9 CASSLAHYEQYF TGTGCCAGCAGCTTAGCGCACTACGAGCAGTACTTC
NA TRBJ1-6 TRBD1 TRBV18 CASSPGQGNSPLHF TGTGCCAGCTCACCGGGACAGGGGAATTCACCCCTCCACTTT
NA TRBJ1-2 NA TRBV7-8 CASSPTRTDPTDYTF TGTGCCAGCAGCCCGACCCGGACGGACCCGACGGACTACACCTTC
NA TRBJ1-4 NA TRBV5-4 CASSPGTGGGDEKLFF TGTGCCAGCAGCCCCGGTACGGGGGGAGGGGACGAAAAACTGTTTTTT
NA TRBJ1-1 NA TRBV7-2 CASSLAGGPTEAFF TGTGCCAGCAGCTTAGCGGGGGGCCCGACTGAAGCTTTCTTT
NA TRBJ2-7 NA TRBV7-8 CASSLEIGSYEQYF TGTGCCAGCAGCTTAGAAATAGGCTCCTACGAGCAGTACTTC
once TRBJ1-1 NA TRBV5-1 CASSLGDINTEAFF TGCGCCAGCAGCTTGGGTGACATAAACACTGAAGCTTTCTTT
NA TRBJ2-7 TRBD1 TRBV27 CASSSRDSSYEQYF TGTGCCAGCAGTTCTCGGGACAGCTCCTACGAGCAGTACTTC
NA TRBJ1-5 NA TRBV6-5 CASSYSQGNQPQHF TGTGCCAGCAGTTACTCCCAGGGCAATCAGCCCCAGCATTTT
medium-sized TRBJ2-7 TRBD1 TRBV6-1 CASSEDTGGPYEQYF TGTGCCAGCAGTGAAGATACAGGGGGTCCATACGAGCAGTACTTC
few TRBJ2-5 NA TRBV7-2 CASSLAAQETQYF TGTGCCAGCAGCTTAGCCGCGCAAGAGACCCAGTACTTC
NA TRBJ1-2 NA TRBV20-1 CSAQRGDGYTF TGCAGTGCCCAACGGGGGGATGGCTACACCTTC
NA TRBJ1-2 TRBD1 TRBV18 CASSLPGQGHSNYGYTF TGTGCCAGCTCTCTACCGGGACAGGGGCACTCTAACTATGGCTACACCTTC
NA TRBJ2-7 NA TRBV4-3 CASSQDRGYEQYF TGCGCCAGCAGCCAAGACCGGGGGTACGAGCAGTACTTC
NA TRBJ1-2 NA TRBV4-1 CASSQLDLPRHGYTF TGCGCCAGCAGCCAACTGGACTTACCCCGGCATGGCTACACCTTC
NA TRBJ1-5 TRBD1 TRBV11-2 CASSPGTGRNQPQHF TGTGCCAGCAGCCCAGGGACAGGGAGGAACCAGCCCCAGCATTTT
NA TRBJ1-1 NA TRBV4-2 CASSQDHAVITEAFF TGTGCCAGCAGCCAAGATCATGCGGTGATCACTGAAGCTTTCTTT
NA TRBJ2-1 NA TRBV5-4 CASRQTGRRYNEQFF TGTGCCAGCAGACAAACAGGGAGAAGATACAATGAGCAGTTCTTC
few TRBJ2-5 NA TRBV6-2/TRBV6-3 CASSYSRWETQYF TGTGCCAGCAGTTACTCGAGGTGGGAGACCCAGTACTTC
NA TRBJ1-6 NA TRBV7-2 CASSFWAGKDNSPLHF TGTGCCAGCAGCTTTTGGGCAGGGAAAGATAATTCACCCCTCCACTTT
NA TRBJ2-1 TRBD2 TRBV11-3 CASSSRTSGSGNEQFF TGTGCCAGCAGCTCCCGAACTAGCGGGAGCGGTAATGAGCAGTTCTTC
NA TRBJ2-7 NA TRBV27 CASSSGTYPGQYF TGTGCCAGCAGTTCCGGAACTTACCCCGGGCAGTACTTC
NA TRBJ2-1 NA TRBV5-1 CASSPGGTYNEQFF TGCGCCAGCAGCCCGGGCGGCACCTACAATGAGCAGTTCTTC
NA TRBJ1-1 NA TRBV12-3/TRBV12-4 CASSLAQGTEAFF TGTGCCAGCAGTTTAGCGCAGGGCACTGAAGCTTTCTTT
NA TRBJ1-1 NA TRBV5-1 CASSSTPTAMNTEAFF TGCGCCAGCAGCTCTACCCCGACGGCAATGAACACTGAAGCTTTCTTT
NA TRBJ2-3 NA TRBV3-1/TRBV3-2 CASSPQGGNTQYF TGTGCCAGCAGCCCTCAGGGCGGAAATACGCAGTATTTT
NA TRBJ2-2 NA TRBV18 CGTRGLDTGELFF TGTGGCACAAGGGGCTTGGACACCGGGGAGCTGTTTTTT
NA TRBJ2-7 NA TRBV27 CASSPLEGSYEQYF TGTGCCAGCAGTCCATTGGAGGGCTCCTACGAGCAGTACTTC
NA TRBJ1-2 NA TRBV18 CASSPGGELYGYTF TGTGCCAGCTCACCAGGGGGGGAACTTTATGGCTACACCTTC
NA TRBJ2-1 NA TRBV28 CASSHMDREQYNEQFF TGTGCCAGCAGTCACATGGATCGGGAGCAGTACAATGAGCAGTTCTTC
NA TRBJ2-1 NA TRBV7-3 CASSASKGHSEQFF TGTGCCAGCAGCGCTAGCAAGGGTCACAGTGAGCAGTTCTTC
NA TRBJ2-7 NA TRBV30 CAWSHRSEGEQYF TGTGCCTGGAGTCACAGATCGGAGGGAGAGCAGTACTTC
NA TRBJ1-1 TRBD1 TRBV5-1 CASSLGQVNTEAFF TGCGCCAGCAGCTTAGGACAGGTGAACACTGAAGCTTTCTTT